The clone carrying this TCR beta chain was found a few times. Its target is unknown. This sample was taken from a study of CD8+ T cells in alopecia areata. Study findings and constraints: Relative to normal scalp, lesional scalp, especially alopecia totalis/universalis, showed higher clonality.

Sequencing relied on a cDNA template that was reverse transcribed from extracted RNA. Measured with immunoSEQ multiplex PCR; TCRdb has only the in-frame clones, and not every one. The sample holds over 100,000 clones, around 50% seen once. Regarding treatment: oral pan-JAK inhibitor, 5-10 mg twice daily. As part of sample collection, lesional scalp punch biopsies and peripheral blood were taken from alopecia areata patients. The length of the CDR3 is 12 residues. CDR1 and CDR2 (germline): MNHEY, SMNVEV (reference sequence). V shed 0 bases and J shed 9 bases, with 6 bases lying between them. This TCR derives from a human donor with alopecia areata. Here the sequenced sample was CD8+ T cells sorted from blood, taken at week 24, from a patient treated with tofacitinib. The chain carries TRBV27 and TRBJ2-1, with D unclear. The CDR3 protein is CASSLSPGEQFF. The CDR3, as DNA: TGTGCCAGCAGTTTATCTCCGGGTGAGCAGTTCTTC.